The next 7 T cell receptor beta chains were all read from a single sample in a study of blood T cell repertoires in COVID-19. Some clones are missing from TCRdb's copy, which holds only in-frame ones; the method was immunoSEQ multiplex PCR. The data contain 150,000 to 200,000 clones, approximately 86% of them singletons. Specimen: peripheral blood. The source is a man aged 45-65 years with active or convalescent COVID-19.

This clone has only a few counts. The V and J genes are TRBV28 and TRBJ2-7; 10 bases line up with TRBD1. Germline trimming cut 2 bases from V and 2 bases from J; bases unmatched to any gene: 3. Germline values: CDR1 MDHEN, CDR2 SYDVKM. The length of the CDR3 is 15 residues. As DNA, the CDR3 is TGTGCCAGCAGTTTACAAGGACAGGGGGCCTACGAGCAGTACTTC. Protein product: CASSLQGQGAYEQYF.

At least ten counts were recorded for this clone. The chain has TRBV4-2 and TRBJ1-5; a weak D match, TRBD1 (6 bases). Deletions cut 0 bases from V and 1 base from J, with 16 bases between. Germline assignment: CDR1 LGHNA and CDR2 YNFKEQ. The CDR3 length is 18 residues. The DNA of the CDR3 is TGTGCCAGCAGCCAAGATTGGGGGGGACATTCGAGCAATCAGCCCCAGCATTTT. Residues: CASSQDWGGHSSNQPQHF.

The chain has TRBV19 and TRBJ1-6; 7 nucleotides match TRBD1. This CDR3 has 14 residues. Germline V lookup: CDR1 LNHDA, CDR2 SQIVND (reference sequence). The V and J ends lost 5 bases and 8 bases, in that order; junction bases with no gene match: 6. The CDR3 here is CASSGQENYSPLHF. The CDR3 coding sequence is TGTGCCAGTAGTGGACAGGAAAACTATTCACCCCTCCACTTT.

This chain uses TRBV5-4 with TRBJ2-5; TRBD2 aligns across 7 bases. V trimming: 3 bases; J trimming: 4 bases; junction bases outside the gene matches: 3. In germline, CDR1 is SGHNT, CDR2 YYREEE (reference sequence). There are 13 residues in the CDR3. The CDR3 DNA is TGTGCCAGCAGCTACCGGGAGGCAGAGACCCAGTACTTC. Its protein product is CASSYREAETQYF.

Worth noting for this clone: Other nucleotide sequences in the sample specify the same CDR3. V is TRBV29-1 and J is TRBJ2-3; possibly TRBD1 for D (5 bases). The CDR3 contains 12 residues. Germline loops: CDR1 SQVTM, CDR2 ANQGSEA. V dropped 3 bases and J dropped 2 bases, with 6 bases sitting between them. The DNA of the CDR3 is TGCAGCGTTGAGACAGCCACAGATACGCAGTATTTT. Its translation: CSVETATDTQYF.

This rearrangement joins TRBV11-2 to TRBJ1-2; D is unresolved. CDR1 is SGHAT, CDR2 FQNNGV, per germline. The V and J ends lost 5 bases and 8 bases respectively, with 15 bases between them. The CDR3 runs 13 residues. The CDR3 is CASSPQPGYGYTF. The CDR3 DNA follows: TGTGCCAGCAGCCCCCAACCCGGGTACGGCTACACCTTC.

The chain couples TRBV5-4 to TRBJ2-3; the match to TRBD2 covers 16 bases. This CDR3 is 19 amino acids long. With V trimmed by 4 bases and J by 4 bases, 12 bases remained unmatched. Per the germline V gene, CDR1 is SGHNT and CDR2 is YYREEE (reference sequence). The CDR3 DNA follows: TGTGCCAGCAGCACACCTACCGGGACTAGCGGGGGGGCCTCAGATACGCAGTATTTT. Translated: CASSTPTGTSGGASDTQYF.